The T cell receptor beta chain described here comes from a study of T-cell memory formation after mild COVID-19. For the study at large: Among the donors, TCR clusters were largely specific to each donor. General observations from the study: Day 15 to 85 contracting clones showed balanced CD4/CD8; day 15 to 37 expanders favored CD4+. CM and EM subsets held most contracting CD4+ clones; EMRA held CD8+ ones.

To note about this clonotype: Its antigen remains unidentified.

The CDR3 is 16 amino acids. V trimming: 2 bases; J trimming: 4 bases; junction bases outside the gene matches: 5. Germline CDR1 and CDR2: KGHDR and SFDVKD. TCRdb fed the 5' RACE reads into MiXCR, producing one record per CDR3 protein. The sample holds 350,000 to 450,000 distinct CDR3 sequences, 25% to 30% seen once. The sequenced sample was PBMCs or a T cell subset sorted from them (not recorded which). The chain couples TRBV24-1 to TRBJ2-3, with 10 bases identical to TRBD1. This sequence was found in an adult woman who had mild COVID-19 (a few samples of this study predate the infection). Cell type and time point are not known. The CDR3 loop is CATSDSDRGIPDTQYF. In DNA, the CDR3 is TGTGCCACCAGTGATTCGGACAGGGGGATCCCAGATACGCAGTATTTT.